The 28 T cell receptor beta chains in this list originate from one sample, sequenced in a study of Ad26.COV2.S vaccination and SARS-CoV-2 variants. Treatment specified: roughly 19 received Ad26.COV2.S at low or high dose, single or two shots; roughly five received placebo; per-sample allocation not given. Day 63 after the first injection of vaccine or placebo was the sampling time. The method was immunoSEQ multiplex PCR; TCRdb's version includes in-frame clones alone and lacks a portion of them. This table holds approximately 410,000 clones, approximately 90% found once. Source: peripheral blood, taken in a trial of Ad26.COV2.S vaccine versus placebo. Receptor source: a person aged 18 to 65 who received the Ad26.COV2.S COVID-19 vaccine or a placebo.

The V and J genes are TRBV5-1 and TRBJ2-6; perhaps TRBD1 as D (6 bases). Trimming left V 3 bases short and J 18 bases short, with 13 bases between. CDR3 length: 11 residues. Germline lookup yields CDR1 SGHRS and CDR2 YFSETQ. CDR3 sequence reads: CASSSGHRQTF. The CDR3 DNA sequence: TGCGCCAGCAGCTCGGGACACAGGCAGACTTTC.

V gene TRBV2 combines with J gene TRBJ2-5; TRBD2 matches at 9 bases. Germline values: CDR1 SNHLY, CDR2 FYNNEI. Losses at the gene ends were 11 bases for V and 2 bases for J; bases not matched to a gene: 6. The CDR3 totals 13 residues. The CDR3 bases are TGTGCCGGAAAGCGGGGGGCACAAGAGACCCAGTACTTC. The encoded protein is CAGKRGAQETQYF.

The chain carries TRBV28 and TRBJ2-7, with 9 bases matching TRBD2. The CDR3 spans 15 residues. V lost 6 bases to trimming and J lost 1 base; unmatched junction nucleotides: 7. Germline CDR1 is MDHEN and CDR2 is SYDVKM. The CDR3 DNA follows: TGTGCCAGCAGACGTAGCGGGGGATTTTCCTACGAGCAGTACTTC. Translation gives CASRRSGGFSYEQYF. The full variable domain, its missing parts supplied by reference TRBV28 and TRBJ2-7, is DVKVTQSSRYLVKRTGEKVFLECVQDMDHENMFWYRQDPGLGLRLIYFSYDVKMKEKGDIPEGYSVSREKKERFSLILESASTNQTSMYLCASRRSGGFSYEQYFGPGTRLTVT.

This chain uses TRBV10-3 with TRBJ2-3; D possibly corresponds to TRBD2 (6 bases). Trimming pared 7 bases from V and 0 bases from J, leaving 11 bases between. The length of the CDR3 is 14 residues. Germline CDR1 is ENHRY and CDR2 is SYGVKD. CDR3 DNA sequence: TGTGCCATCACGGCGGGGACTAGCACAGATACGCAGTATTTT. Residues: CAITAGTSTDTQYF.

The chain carries TRBV7-9 and TRBJ2-1; D remains ambiguous. The CDR3 consists of 12 residues. Germline CDR1 reads SEHNR; CDR2 reads FQNEAQ (reference sequence). Trimming shortened V by 0 bases and J by 5 bases, and 2 bases separated the two germline ends. The CDR3: CASSLANNEQFF. CDR3 in DNA: TGTGCCAGCAGCTTAGCCAACAATGAGCAGTTCTTC.

This chain connects TRBV29-1 to TRBJ1-2; no clear D. The CDR3 is 11 residues long. CDR1 and CDR2 (germline): SQVTM, ANQGSEA. Trimming left V 3 bases short and J 5 bases short, with 7 bases between. CDR3 protein: CSVDPGYGYTF. The CDR3 DNA follows: TGCAGCGTTGATCCGGGGTATGGCTACACCTTC.

This rearrangement joins TRBV27 to TRBJ2-2, with D perhaps assigned TRBD1 or TRBD2 (6 bases each). V dropped 5 bases and J dropped 5 bases, with 24 bases sitting between them. The CDR3 contains 18 residues. Germline loops: CDR1 MNHEY, CDR2 SMNVEV (reference sequence). The CDR3 here is CASSVPRRGLLRTGELFF. The DNA for the CDR3 is TGTGCCAGCAGTGTACCTCGCCGGGGGCTTTTGAGAACCGGGGAGCTGTTTTTT.

This chain joins TRBV6-5 and TRBJ1-2, with D possibly being TRBD1 (6 bases). V was trimmed by 8 bases and J by 7 bases, leaving 20 bases between them. Germline lookup yields CDR1 MNHEY and CDR2 SVGAGI. The CDR3 is 14 residues long. In DNA, the CDR3 is TGTGCCAGCCTAGACGTTGTGGGGGGCTTTGGCTACACCTTC. This translates into CASLDVVGGFGYTF.

DNA of the CDR3: TGTGCCAGCAGTTACCTATTGGGGGGCGAGCAGTACTTC. Amino acids: CASSYLLGGEQYF. V and J are TRBV6-2 or TRBV6-3 and TRBJ2-7; possible D gene TRBD2, 6 bases. V dropped 2 bases and J dropped 6 bases, with 11 bases sitting between them. Germline V lookup: CDR1 MNHEY, CDR2 SVGEGT. The CDR3 runs 13 residues.

In DNA, the CDR3 is TGTGCCAGCAGCCCTGCCGCGGGGGGGTTCAATGAGCAGTTCTTC. Its translation: CASSPAAGGFNEQFF. The chain has TRBV14 and TRBJ2-1; 9 nucleotides line up with TRBD2. Germline values: CDR1 SGHDN, CDR2 FVKESK. J gave up 6 bases and V 4 bases, and 7 bases lay outside the gene matches. CDR3 length: 15 amino acids.

V gene TRBV7-2 combines with J gene TRBJ1-2; D is unclear. CDR1 and CDR2 (germline): SGHTA, FQGNSA. The V and J ends lost 4 bases and 1 base respectively, with 7 bases between them. The CDR3 loop spans 13 amino acids. CDR3 in DNA: TGTGCCAGCAGCTCTGACTTTAACTATGGCTACACCTTC. This codes for CASSSDFNYGYTF.

This chain links TRBV6-5 with TRBJ2-7, with 7 nucleotides matching TRBD2. Germline trimming cut 5 bases from V and 4 bases from J; bases unmatched to any gene: 11. This CDR3 is 15 amino acids long. Germline V CDR1 and CDR2: MNHEY, SVGAGI. CDR3 region: CASSTTWGEGYEQYF. In DNA, the CDR3 is TGTGCCAGCAGTACCACTTGGGGGGAGGGATACGAGCAGTACTTC.

This clone was detected a few times. The chain combines TRBV2 with TRBJ2-7, with D tentatively TRBD1 (6 bases). CDR1 is SNHLY and CDR2 is FYNNEI in the germline V gene. This CDR3 comprises 13 residues. V was shortened by 7 bases and J by 5 bases, with 15 bases between the two germline ends. CDR3 sequence reads: CASILRTGNEQYF. The CDR3, as DNA: TGTGCCAGCATCCTCCGAACAGGGAACGAGCAGTACTTC. The full variable domain, in which reference TRBV2 and TRBJ2-7 provide the parts outside the CDR3, is EPEVTQTPSHQVTQMGQEVILRCVPISNHLYFYWYRQILGQKVEFLVSFYNNEISEKSEIFDDQFSVERPDGSNFTLKIRSTKLEDSAMYFCASILRTGNEQYFGPGTRLTVT.

This clone was seen a single time. The J gene is TRBJ1-2, the V gene TRBV19, with 7 bases identical to TRBD1. With 6 bases clipped from V and 0 bases from J, the junction kept 4 bases outside the gene matches. Germline V gene data show CDR1 as LNHDA and CDR2 as SQIVND (reference sequence). The length of the CDR3 is 14 residues. The CDR3 nucleotides are TGTGCCAGTAGGACAGGGAGCGCTAACTATGGCTACACCTTC. This sequence encodes CASRTGSANYGYTF.

This clone appeared a few times. The CDR3 coding sequence is TGTGCCAGCACCTCGGGGGTGGAAGAGACCCAGTACTTC. This encodes CASTSGVEETQYF. The chain links TRBV7-6 to TRBJ2-5, with D possibly TRBD2 on 6 matching bases. Germline values: CDR1 SGHVS, CDR2 FNYEAQ. Trimming shortened V by 7 bases and J by 3 bases, and 12 bases separated the two germline ends. CDR3 size: 13 residues.

The chain is built from TRBV6-7 and TRBJ2-3, with TRBD2 identical over 12 bases. TRBV6-7 is labeled an ORF, and its function is uncertain. V shed 0 bases, J shed 6 bases, and the junction held 7 bases outside the gene matches. This CDR3 has 17 residues. Here the CDR3 DNA reads TGTGCCAGCAGTTACTCGAGACTAGCGGGGGAGAAGGATACGCAGTATTTT. It yields the protein CASSYSRLAGEKDTQYF.

As DNA, the CDR3 is TGTGCCAGCAGCGTAGCTAGCGGGGGGGCCCCCTCGTGGCTTGAGCAGTTCTTC. Translating it yields CASSVASGGAPSWLEQFF. This chain joins TRBV9 and TRBJ2-1; 12 bases are shared with TRBD2. The CDR3 contains 18 residues. Germline loops: CDR1 SGDLS, CDR2 YYNGEE. V gave up 0 bases and J gave up 9 bases; unmatched junction bases: 13.

This clone was observed a few times. The rearrangement joins TRBV7-9 to TRBJ1-2, with 8 nucleotides matching TRBD1. The CDR3 runs to 14 residues. The germline gives CDR1 SEHNR, CDR2 FQNEAQ (reference sequence). After removal of 5 bases from V and 4 bases from J, the junction contained 6 bases not matched to a gene. CDR3 residues: CASSQGAQGYGYTF. DNA of the CDR3: TGTGCCAGCAGCCAGGGGGCGCAAGGCTATGGCTACACCTTC.

Written as DNA, the CDR3 is TGTGCCAGCAGTTATGAGGGACAGGGAAACGAGCAGTACTTC. Translated, it gives CASSYEGQGNEQYF. The chain combines TRBV6-2 or TRBV6-3 with TRBJ2-7, with 9 bases identical to TRBD1. V gave up 3 bases and J gave up 5 bases; unmatched junction bases: 5. Germline loops: CDR1 MNHEY, CDR2 SVGEGT. This CDR3 comprises 14 residues.

The gene calls are TRBV18 and TRBJ2-2, with 7 nucleotides matching TRBD1. The CDR3 is 14 amino acids. V gave up 6 bases and J gave up 3 bases; unmatched junction bases: 4. Germline V CDR1 and CDR2: KGHSH, LQKENI. The CDR3 protein is CASSGGQDTGELFF. The CDR3 DNA is TGTGCCAGCTCGGGCGGACAGGACACCGGGGAGCTGTTTTTT.

The V gene is TRBV19, the J gene TRBJ2-2, with TRBD2 as a possible D gene (6 bases). This CDR3 has 15 amino acids. V was pared by 3 bases and J by 1 base, with 9 bases between. Per the germline V gene, CDR1 is LNHDA and CDR2 is SQIVND (reference sequence). CDR3 DNA: TGTGCCAGTAGTATGGCCGGGGGGAACACCGGGGAGCTGTTTTTT. The encoded protein is CASSMAGGNTGELFF.

On this clone itself: In the same sample, other DNA sequences code for this CDR3. The chain has TRBV7-6 and TRBJ1-3; no definite D call. In germline, CDR1 is SGHVS, CDR2 FNYEAQ. V was trimmed by 0 bases and J by 2 bases, leaving 5 bases between them. The CDR3 sequence is 14 residues long. The CDR3 loop is CASSLAGTGNTIYF. In DNA form, the CDR3 reads TGTGCCAGCAGCTTAGCGGGGACTGGAAACACCATATATTTT.

The rearrangement joins TRBV6-5 to TRBJ2-1; the match to TRBD2 covers 8 bases. Looked up from germline, CDR1 is MNHEY and CDR2 is SVGAGI. V gave up 0 bases and J gave up 7 bases; unmatched junction bases: 5. The CDR3 runs 15 residues. Here the CDR3 reads CASSYSAGGSNEQFF. CDR3 nucleotides: TGTGCCAGCAGTTACTCCGCGGGGGGTTCGAATGAGCAGTTCTTC.

The chain couples TRBV5-6 to TRBJ2-7; D may be TRBD1 (5 bases). The germline V gene has CDR1 SGHDT and CDR2 YYEEEE. The CDR3 totals 14 residues. V was trimmed by 4 bases and J by 6 bases, leaving 17 bases between them. This chain's CDR3 is CASSHGRGWAEQYF. CDR3 DNA: TGTGCCAGCAGCCATGGAAGGGGATGGGCCGAGCAGTACTTC.

As to this clone: An end of the junction does not agree with germline; a read error may underlie this. The CDR3 DNA sequence: TGTGCCAGCAGTCCAGGGCCCCCCCACTTC. This encodes CASSPGPPHF. The chain employs TRBV2 and TRBJ2-7, with a weak D call TRBD1 (5 bases). The CDR3 has 10 residues. The germline V gene has CDR1 SNHLY and CDR2 FYNNEI.

The rearrangement joins TRBV4-1 to TRBJ1-5, with D perhaps TRBD1 (6 bases). V gave up 0 bases and J gave up 4 bases, with 10 bases separating them. The length of the CDR3 is 15 residues. Germline V gene lookup returns CDR1 MGHRA and CDR2 YSYEKL. The CDR3 DNA reads as TGCGCCAGCAGCCAAGACAGGGGATTAAATCAGCCCCAGCATTTT. This translates into CASSQDRGLNQPQHF.

This sequence joins TRBV19 and TRBJ1-2; D ambiguous. The length of the CDR3 is 13 residues. CDR1 and CDR2 from the germline V gene are LNHDA and SQIVND (reference sequence). The ends were cut back, 3 bases at V and 8 bases at J, with 13 bases in the middle. This chain's CDR3 is CASSIVGGRGYTF. CDR3 sequence (DNA): TGTGCCAGTAGTATCGTCGGAGGAAGGGGCTACACCTTC. The full variable domain, completed using reference TRBV19 and TRBJ1-2, is DGGITQSPKYLFRKEGQNVTLSCEQNLNHDAMYWYRQDPGQGLRLIYYSQIVNDFQKGDIAEGYSVSREKKESFPLTVTSAQKNPTAFYLCASSIVGGRGYTFGSGTRLTVV.

The J gene is TRBJ2-7, the V gene TRBV5-5; D gene ambiguous. The CDR3 length is 12 residues. The V end lost 1 base, the J end lost 4 bases, and 6 bases lay between the germline ends. Germline assignment: CDR1 SGHKS and CDR2 YYEKEE (reference sequence). The CDR3 here is CASSLYRYEQYF. The CDR3 region has the DNA TGTGCCAGCAGCTTGTATCGTTACGAGCAGTACTTC.